This entry lists 8 T cell receptor beta chains sequenced from one sample in a study of blood T cell repertoires in COVID-19. The repertoire was sequenced with immunoSEQ multiplex PCR; TCRdb's copy has only in-frame clones and lacks some. The sample carries over 400,000 clones, over 75% recorded once. Sequenced input: peripheral blood. Source of these receptors: a human donor in a cohort sampled during active COVID-19.

This chain connects TRBV18 to TRBJ2-5, with TRBD2 identical over 7 bases. CDR3 size: 14 residues. Germline CDR1 is KGHSH and CDR2 is LQKENI. V lost 2 bases, J lost 5 bases, and 5 bases stayed unmatched. The CDR3 protein is CASSPIAGVETQYF. The CDR3 DNA is TGTGCCAGCTCACCAATCGCGGGAGTGGAGACCCAGTACTTC.

V and J are TRBV14 and TRBJ2-2, with 7 bases lining up with TRBD1. Per germline, CDR1 SGHDN and CDR2 FVKESK. The ends lost 3 bases at V and 6 bases at J; junction bases unmatched: 4. This CDR3 is 14 amino acids long. The CDR3 DNA reads TGTGCCAGCAGCCAGTGGCAGGGGGCCGGGGAGCTGTTTTTT. It yields the protein CASSQWQGAGELFF.

This clone has a handful of counts. V gene TRBV5-5 combines with J gene TRBJ2-7; 8 bases line up with TRBD1. With V trimmed by 2 bases and J by 2 bases, 3 bases remained unmatched. The CDR3 has 14 residues. The germline CDR1 and CDR2 sequences are SGHKS and YYEKEE (reference sequence). DNA for the CDR3: TGTGCCAGCAGCTTCGAGGACAGGGCCTACGAGCAGTACTTC. Protein: CASSFEDRAYEQYF.

The rearrangement uses TRBV5-1 and TRBJ2-3, with D maybe TRBD1 (6 bases). Trimming left V 2 bases short and J 0 bases short, with 13 bases between. Per the germline V gene, CDR1 is SGHRS and CDR2 is YFSETQ. This CDR3 region has 16 residues. CDR3 in amino acids: CASSFGTPASTDTQYF. The CDR3 bases are TGCGCCAGCAGCTTCGGGACACCGGCCAGCACAGATACGCAGTATTTT.

This chain connects TRBV7-8 to TRBJ1-1, with TRBD1 as a possible D gene (5 bases). CDR1 SGHVS and CDR2 FQNEAQ come from the germline V gene. CDR3 length equals 12 residues. V dropped 7 bases and J dropped 4 bases, with 10 bases sitting between them. CDR3 in DNA: TGTGCCAGCACCCCGGGGGGCACTGAAGCTTTCTTT. Residues: CASTPGGTEAFF. Full variable domain (remainder filled in from reference TRBV7-8 and TRBJ1-1): GAGVSQSPRYKVAKRGQDVALRCDPISGHVSLFWYQQALGQGPEFLTYFQNEAQLDKSGLPSDRFFAERPEGSVSTLKIQRTQQEDSAVYLCASTPGGTEAFFGQGTRLTVV.

The gene calls are TRBV10-2 and TRBJ1-5, with 9 bases identical to TRBD1. CDR3 length: 16 amino acids. Germline V gene lookup returns CDR1 WSHSY and CDR2 SAAADI. V dropped 4 bases and J dropped 4; count of bases not matched to a gene: 8. CDR3 in DNA: TGCGCCAGCAGTGGCCCGGGACAGGGATATAATCAGCCCCAGCATTTT. Translation gives CASSGPGQGYNQPQHF.

The CDR3 here is CATSRDLAGPEGYTF. In DNA, the CDR3 is TGTGCCACCAGCAGAGATCTAGCGGGTCCTGAAGGCTACACCTTC. The chain recombines TRBV15 with TRBJ1-2; no clear D gene. The CDR3 contains 15 residues. The germline V gene encodes CDR1 LNHNV and CDR2 YYDKDF (reference sequence). V was trimmed by 0 bases and J by 8 bases, leaving 16 bases between them.

The chain links TRBV6-4 to TRBJ2-1; D possibly corresponds to TRBD2 (6 bases). Germline loops: CDR1 MRHNA, CDR2 SNTAGT. V was clipped by 6 bases and J by 1 base, with 19 bases between them. The length of the CDR3 is 17 residues. CDR3 loop: CASSVGLADTSYNEQFF. CDR3 in DNA: TGTGCCAGCAGCGTCGGATTAGCGGATACTTCCTACAATGAGCAGTTCTTC.